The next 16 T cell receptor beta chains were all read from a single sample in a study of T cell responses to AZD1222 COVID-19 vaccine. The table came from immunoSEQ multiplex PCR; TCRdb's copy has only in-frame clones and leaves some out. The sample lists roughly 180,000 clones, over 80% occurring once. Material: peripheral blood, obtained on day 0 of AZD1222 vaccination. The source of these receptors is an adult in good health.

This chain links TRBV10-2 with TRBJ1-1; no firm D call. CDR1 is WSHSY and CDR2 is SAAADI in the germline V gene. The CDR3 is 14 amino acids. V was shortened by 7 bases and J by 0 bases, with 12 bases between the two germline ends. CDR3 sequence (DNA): TGCGCCAGCACCATGACGGCCATGAACACTGAAGCTTTCTTT. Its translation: CASTMTAMNTEAFF.

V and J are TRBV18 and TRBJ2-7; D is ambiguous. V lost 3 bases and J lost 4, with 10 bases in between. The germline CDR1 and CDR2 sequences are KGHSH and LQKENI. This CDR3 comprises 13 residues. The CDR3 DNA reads TGTGCCAGCTCACCTCCTGAAAATTACGAGCAGTACTTC. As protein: CASSPPENYEQYF. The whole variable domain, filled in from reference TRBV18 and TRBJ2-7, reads NAGVMQNPRHLVRRRGQEARLRCSPMKGHSHVYWYRQLPEEGLKFMVYLQKENIIDESGMPKERFSAEFPKEGPSILRIQQVVRGDSAAYFCASSPPENYEQYFGPGTRLTVT.

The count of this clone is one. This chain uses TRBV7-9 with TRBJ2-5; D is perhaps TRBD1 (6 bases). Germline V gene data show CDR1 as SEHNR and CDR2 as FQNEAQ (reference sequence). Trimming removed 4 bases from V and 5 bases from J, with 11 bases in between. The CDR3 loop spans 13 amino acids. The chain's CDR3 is CASSSRGGETQYF. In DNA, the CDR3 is TGTGCCAGCAGCTCCAGGGGTGGGGAGACCCAGTACTTC.

The CDR3: CASSFNRGTGELFF. CDR3 nucleotides: TGTGCCAGCAGCTTTAACAGGGGCACCGGGGAGCTGTTTTTT. The chain employs TRBV7-2 and TRBJ2-2; 7 nucleotides agree with TRBD1. The V gene end was trimmed by 3 bases and the J gene end by 4 bases; junction bases not matched to a gene: 2. The CDR3 contains 14 residues. The germline V gene encodes CDR1 SGHTA and CDR2 FQGNSA.

The CDR3 DNA reads TGCGCCAGCAGCCAAGATATTGGGGGGACTGAAGCTTTCTTT. It is translated as CASSQDIGGTEAFF. The rearrangement uses TRBV4-3 and TRBJ1-1, with D possibly being TRBD1 (5 bases). V lost 0 bases and J 5 bases, leaving 10 bases between the germline ends. The CDR3 has 14 amino acids. The germline gives CDR1 LGHNA, CDR2 YSLEER.

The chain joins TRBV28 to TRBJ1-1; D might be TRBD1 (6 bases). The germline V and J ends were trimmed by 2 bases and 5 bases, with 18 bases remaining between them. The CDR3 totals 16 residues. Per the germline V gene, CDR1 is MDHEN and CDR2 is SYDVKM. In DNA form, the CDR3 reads TGTGCCAGCAGTTTAAGGACAGCAAGCGGCGATACTGAAGCTTTCTTT. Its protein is CASSLRTASGDTEAFF. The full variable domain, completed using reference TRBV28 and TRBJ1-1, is DVKVTQSSRYLVKRTGEKVFLECVQDMDHENMFWYRQDPGLGLRLIYFSYDVKMKEKGDIPEGYSVSREKKERFSLILESASTNQTSMYLCASSLRTASGDTEAFFGQGTRLTVV.

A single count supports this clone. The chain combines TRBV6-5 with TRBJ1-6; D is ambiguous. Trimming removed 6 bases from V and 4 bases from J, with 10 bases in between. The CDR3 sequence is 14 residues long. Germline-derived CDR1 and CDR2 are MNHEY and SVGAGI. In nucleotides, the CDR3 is TGTGCCAGCAGCCCCCGTGGGTATAATTCACCCCTCCACTTT. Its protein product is CASSPRGYNSPLHF.

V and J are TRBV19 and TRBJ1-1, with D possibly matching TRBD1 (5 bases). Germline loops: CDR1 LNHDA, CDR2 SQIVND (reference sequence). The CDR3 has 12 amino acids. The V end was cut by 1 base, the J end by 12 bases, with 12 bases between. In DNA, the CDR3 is TGTGCCAGTAGTATAGGTAGGGGCGGTCCTTTCTTT. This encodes CASSIGRGGPFF.

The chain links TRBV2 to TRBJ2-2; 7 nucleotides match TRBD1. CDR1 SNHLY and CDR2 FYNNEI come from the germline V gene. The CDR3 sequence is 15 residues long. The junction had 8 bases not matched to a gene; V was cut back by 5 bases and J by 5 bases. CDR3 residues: CASSPGQAATGELFF. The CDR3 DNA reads TGTGCCAGCAGTCCCGGACAGGCTGCGACCGGGGAGCTGTTTTTT.

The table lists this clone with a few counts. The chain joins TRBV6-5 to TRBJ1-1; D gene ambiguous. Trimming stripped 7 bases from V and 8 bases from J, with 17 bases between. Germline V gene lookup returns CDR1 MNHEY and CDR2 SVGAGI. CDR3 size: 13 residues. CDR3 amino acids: CASTLAEVREAFF. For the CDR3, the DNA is TGTGCCAGCACCTTGGCAGAGGTCAGGGAAGCTTTCTTT.

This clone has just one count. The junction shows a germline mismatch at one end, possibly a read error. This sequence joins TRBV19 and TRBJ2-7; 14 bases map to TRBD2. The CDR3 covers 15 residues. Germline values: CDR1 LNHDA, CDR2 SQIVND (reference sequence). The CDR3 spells CASRGLAGVSDEQYF. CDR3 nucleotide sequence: TGTGCCAGTAGGGGACTAGCGGGAGTCTCCGACGAGCAGTACTTC.

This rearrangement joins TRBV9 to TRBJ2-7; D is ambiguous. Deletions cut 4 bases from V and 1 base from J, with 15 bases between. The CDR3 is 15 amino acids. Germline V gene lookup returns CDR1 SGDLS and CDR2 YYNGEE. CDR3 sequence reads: CASSPGQWPSYEQYF. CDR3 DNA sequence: TGTGCCAGCAGCCCAGGCCAGTGGCCTTCCTACGAGCAGTACTTC.

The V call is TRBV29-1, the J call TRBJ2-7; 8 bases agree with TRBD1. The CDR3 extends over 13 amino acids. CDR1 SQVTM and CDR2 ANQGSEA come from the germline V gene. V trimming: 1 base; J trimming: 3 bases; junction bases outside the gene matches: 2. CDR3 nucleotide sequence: TGCAGCGTTGAAGGGACAGGGATCTACGAGCAGTACTTC. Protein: CSVEGTGIYEQYF.

The CDR3 DNA reads TGTGCCAGCAGCACTCCGACAGGTCGGGTTTACGAGCAGTACTTC. As protein: CASSTPTGRVYEQYF. This chain uses TRBV7-2 with TRBJ2-7; perhaps TRBD1 as D (6 bases). CDR1 and CDR2 (germline): SGHTA, FQGNSA. The CDR3 spans 15 residues. The ends were cut back, 5 bases at V and 4 bases at J, with 18 bases in the middle.

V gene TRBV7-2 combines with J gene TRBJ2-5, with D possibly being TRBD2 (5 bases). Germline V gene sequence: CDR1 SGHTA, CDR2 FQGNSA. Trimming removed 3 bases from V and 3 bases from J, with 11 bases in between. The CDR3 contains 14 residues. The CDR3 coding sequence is TGTGCCAGCAGCTTCGAGGGTATTGAAGAGACCCAGTACTTC. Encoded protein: CASSFEGIEETQYF. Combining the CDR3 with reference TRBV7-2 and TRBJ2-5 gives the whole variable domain GAGVSQSPSNKVTEKGKDVELRCDPISGHTALYWYRQSLGQGLEFLIYFQGNSAPDKSGLPSDRFSAERTGGSVSTLTIQRTQQEDSAVYLCASSFEGIEETQYFGPGTRLLVL.

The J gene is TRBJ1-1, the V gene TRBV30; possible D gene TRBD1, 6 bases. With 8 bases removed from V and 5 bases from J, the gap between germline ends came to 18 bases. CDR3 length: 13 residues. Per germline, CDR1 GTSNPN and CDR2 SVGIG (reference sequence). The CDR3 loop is CAGGRARETEAFF. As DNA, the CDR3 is TGTGCCGGGGGGCGGGCCAGGGAGACTGAAGCTTTCTTT.